This entry lists 20 T cell receptor beta chains sequenced from one sample in a study of CD8 T cells in Susac syndrome. Random-hexamer reverse transcription was applied to about 0.45 to 1 ug RNA. One entry per CDR3 protein, called by TCRdb with MiXCR from the immunoSEQ multiplex PCR reads. Of more than 55,000 distinct CDR3 sequences listed, 95% were seen once; the top ten hold about 0.25%. Sequences were obtained from CD8+ T cells from PBMCs. These TCRs come from a human donor in good health.

This chain joins TRBV15 and TRBJ2-7, with D perhaps matching TRBD2 (5 bases). The V and J ends lost 2 bases and 1 base respectively, with 9 bases between them. The CDR3 is 14 residues long. Germline V gene lookup returns CDR1 LNHNV and CDR2 YYDKDF (reference sequence). For the CDR3, the DNA is TGTGCCACCAGCAGAAACCCGGGGTCCTACGAGCAGTACTTC. Protein product: CATSRNPGSYEQYF.

The rearrangement joins TRBV27 to TRBJ2-5; D is uncertain. V dropped 3 bases and J dropped 6 bases, with 11 bases sitting between them. There are 13 residues in the CDR3. Germline V lookup: CDR1 MNHEY, CDR2 SMNVEV (reference sequence). CDR3 protein: CASSFTPEKTQYF. Written as DNA, the CDR3 is TGTGCCAGCAGTTTTACGCCCGAGAAGACCCAGTACTTC.

Only one count was recorded for this clonotype. J is TRBJ2-1 and V is TRBV10-3, with 13 bases lining up with TRBD2. V was clipped by 4 bases and J by 10 bases; unmatched bases: 7. Germline V gene sequence: CDR1 ENHRY, CDR2 SYGVKD. This CDR3 region has 15 residues. The CDR3 loop reads CAISGGTSGAAEQFF. CDR3 nucleotides: TGTGCCATCAGTGGAGGGACTAGCGGGGCCGCGGAGCAGTTCTTC.

The rearrangement links TRBV20-1 to TRBJ2-2; 8 bases are shared with TRBD1. The ends lost 0 bases at V and 5 bases at J; junction bases unmatched: 2. The germline V gene has CDR1 DFQATT and CDR2 SNEGSKA (reference sequence). This CDR3 comprises 14 residues. Written as DNA, the CDR3 is TGCAGTGCTAGAGAGGACAGGGTGACCGGGGAGCTGTTTTTT. It codes for CSAREDRVTGELFF.

The rearrangement uses TRBV7-9 and TRBJ1-4; TRBD1 is a possible D gene (5 bases). V lost 5 bases to trimming and J lost 3 bases, with 16 bases between them. The CDR3 contains 16 residues. Germline V lookup: CDR1 SEHNR, CDR2 FQNEAQ (reference sequence). The chain's CDR3 is CASSHARDGSNEKLFF. CDR3 nucleotides: TGTGCCAGCAGCCACGCTCGGGACGGCTCTAATGAAAAACTGTTTTTT.

The chain is built from TRBV4-3 and TRBJ1-1; D gene uncertain. The germline V gene encodes CDR1 LGHNA and CDR2 YSLEER. The length of the CDR3 is 12 residues. V gave up 5 bases and J gave up 4 bases, with 8 bases separating them. The CDR3 loop reads CASSRRGTEAFF. For the CDR3, the DNA is TGCGCCAGCAGCAGGCGTGGCACTGAAGCTTTCTTT.

The chain uses TRBV5-1 and TRBJ2-1; D gene ambiguous. Per germline, CDR1 SGHRS and CDR2 YFSETQ. CDR3 length: 12 amino acids. Trimming took off 4 bases at V and 6 bases at J, with 8 bases between the two ends. Here the CDR3 reads CASSQYGNEQFF. The CDR3 DNA sequence: TGCGCCAGCAGCCAATACGGCAATGAGCAGTTCTTC.

This clonotype was picked up one time. The chain carries TRBV30 and TRBJ1-1; D unresolved. Germline lookup yields CDR1 GTSNPN and CDR2 SVGIG (reference sequence). This CDR3 is built from 13 residues. V was cut by 4 bases and J by 4 bases, with 13 bases left in between. The CDR3, as DNA: TGTGCCTGGACCCCCAGGTTCACCACTGAAGCTTTCTTT. As protein: CAWTPRFTTEAFF.

As DNA, the CDR3 is TGTGCCAGCAGTTTTCTGAGCGGGGCCGGCACAGATACGCAGTATTTT. This translates into CASSFLSGAGTDTQYF. The chain uses TRBV27 and TRBJ2-3; 7 positions agree with TRBD2. The J segment lost 1 base and the V segment lost 3 bases, leaving 7 bases of the junction unmatched. This CDR3 is 16 amino acids long. Germline V gives CDR1 MNHEY, CDR2 SMNVEV (reference sequence).

The chain employs TRBV9 and TRBJ2-5; 9 positions match TRBD1. Germline V gene data show CDR1 as SGDLS and CDR2 as YYNGEE. After removal of 3 bases from V and 5 bases from J, the junction contained 8 bases not matched to a gene. The CDR3 extends over 15 amino acids. The CDR3 is CASSAGQGVRETQYF. CDR3 DNA sequence: TGTGCCAGCAGCGCGGGACAGGGAGTTCGGGAGACCCAGTACTTC.

This sequence joins TRBV5-6 and TRBJ2-1; 7 bases are a match to TRBD2. Per germline, CDR1 SGHDT and CDR2 YYEEEE. This CDR3 contains 16 residues. V lost 3 bases, J lost 0 bases, and 6 bases stayed unmatched. CDR3 coding DNA: TGTGCCAGCAGCTGGGACGGGGGGAGCTCCTACAATGAGCAGTTCTTC. Translation: CASSWDGGSSYNEQFF.

This rearrangement joins TRBV19 to TRBJ1-2; possibly TRBD1 for D (5 bases). The CDR3 loop spans 14 amino acids. Germline assignment: CDR1 LNHDA and CDR2 SQIVND (reference sequence). V was cut by 2 bases and J by 6 bases, with 13 bases left in between. CDR3 sequence: CASSITGGGDGYTF. Here the CDR3 DNA reads TGTGCCAGTAGTATAACCGGGGGTGGTGATGGCTACACCTTC.

A single count supports this clonotype. This sequence joins TRBV7-9 and TRBJ2-1; D ambiguous. Germline V gene lookup returns CDR1 SEHNR and CDR2 FQNEAQ (reference sequence). This CDR3 spans 12 amino acids. Trimming removed 11 bases from V and 6 bases from J, with 14 bases in between. CDR3 nucleotide sequence: TGTGCCGGGATTAAGTGGGGCAATGAGCAGTTCTTC. Its protein product is CAGIKWGNEQFF.

The V gene is TRBV21-1, the J gene TRBJ1-2; the D call of TRBD1 is as the table states it, not checked on the DNA. TRBV21-1 is a pseudogene segment. The CDR3 totals 15 residues. The CDR3 sequence is CASSKGSKGGYGYTF. DNA of the CDR3: TGTGCCAGCAGCAAAGGGAGTAAGGGGGGCTATGGCTACACCTTC.

CDR3 amino acids: CASGTSGNYEQYF. CDR3 DNA sequence: TGTGCCAGCGGGACTAGCGGGAACTACGAGCAGTACTTC. The chain carries TRBV13 and TRBJ2-7; 13 nucleotides agree with TRBD2. Germline trimming cut 8 bases from V and 3 bases from J; bases unmatched to any gene: 1. The CDR3 spans 13 residues. The V gene's germline CDR1 is PRHDT and CDR2 FYEKMQ (reference sequence).

This clonotype was counted a single time. V is TRBV6-2 or TRBV6-3 and J is TRBJ2-7; TRBD1 aligns across 12 bases. Germline V lookup: CDR1 MNHEY, CDR2 SVGEGT. The CDR3 consists of 14 residues. Losses at the gene ends were 6 bases for V and 6 bases for J; bases not matched to a gene: 6. The CDR3 DNA follows: TGTGCCAGCAGCCTTGGGACAGGGGGCATCGAGCAGTACGTC. The encoded protein is CASSLGTGGIEQYV.

V and J are TRBV4-1 and TRBJ2-5, with D unresolved. Trimming took 0 bases from V and 4 from J, leaving 12 bases between them. Germline V gene sequence: CDR1 MGHRA, CDR2 YSYEKL. The CDR3 has 15 residues. CDR3 nucleotides: TGCGCCAGCAGCCAAGATACCGGGTTAGGAGAGACCCAGTACTTC. As protein: CASSQDTGLGETQYF.

The chain couples TRBV19 to TRBJ1-5, with D possibly being TRBD1 (6 bases). Germline CDR1 is LNHDA and CDR2 is SQIVND (reference sequence). V lost 4 bases and J lost 9, with 13 bases in between. This CDR3 has 13 amino acids. For the CDR3, the DNA is TGTGCCAGTAGTAACCTCGGGGGCCGGCCCCAGCATTTT. Protein sequence: CASSNLGGRPQHF.

This chain uses TRBV3-1 with TRBJ2-1; D is unclear. The germline V gene has CDR1 LGHDT and CDR2 YNNKEL (reference sequence). V was shortened by 4 bases and J by 7 bases, with 8 bases between the two germline ends. This CDR3 is 12 amino acids long. CDR3 bases: TGTGCCAGCAGCCCCGCGTGGAATGAGCAGTTCTTC. Its protein is CASSPAWNEQFF.

The rearrangement links TRBV27 to TRBJ1-5; D uncertain. The CDR3 has 14 amino acids. CDR1 MNHEY and CDR2 SMNVEV come from the germline V gene (reference sequence). Deletions cut 4 bases from V and 7 bases from J, with 14 bases between. CDR3 protein: CASSSILDKQPQHF. The CDR3 DNA is TGTGCCAGCAGTTCCATACTAGACAAACAGCCCCAGCATTTT.